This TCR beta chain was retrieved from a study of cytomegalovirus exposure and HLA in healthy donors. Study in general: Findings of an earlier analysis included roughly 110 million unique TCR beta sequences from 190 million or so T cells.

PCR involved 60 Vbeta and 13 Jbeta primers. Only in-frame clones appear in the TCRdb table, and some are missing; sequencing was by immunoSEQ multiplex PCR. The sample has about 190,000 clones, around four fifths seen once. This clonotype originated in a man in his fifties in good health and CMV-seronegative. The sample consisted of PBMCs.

Here the CDR3 DNA reads TGTGCCACCAGCAGAGGTCGACAGTCCGATACTGAAGCTTTCTTT. Translated: CATSRGRQSDTEAFF. The chain combines TRBV15 with TRBJ1-1; TRBD1 might be the D (5 bases). Trimming pared 1 base from V and 5 bases from J, leaving 14 bases between. In germline, CDR1 is LNHNV, CDR2 YYDKDF (reference sequence). The CDR3 spans 15 residues.